This T cell receptor (beta chain) came from a study of human T cells and chemical hapten exposure. Study findings and constraints: Relative to control repertoires, expanded TCRs gave rise to significantly more large CDR3 similarity clusters.

TCRdb recomputed calls from the RACE reads with MiXCR, one row per CDR3 protein. The sample contains under 450,000 distinct CDR3 sequences, more than 5% of which appear only once. Time point here: patch test 2, 6 weeks after DPC sensitization. Treatment given: therapeutic diphenylcyclopropenone sensitization with weekly scalp DPC. With regard to this clonotype: Its antigen is undetermined.

The clonotype comes from a woman in her late teens or twenties with alopecia areata. Some clones in this sample may be carry-over from other donors' samples. The source material was whole blood, sampled in connection with sensitization to the hapten diphenylcyclopropenone (DPC).

The CDR3 coding sequence is TGTGCCTCCGAAGGTGGGGGCGCGGGCAATGAGCAGTTCTTC. This codes for CASEGGGAGNEQFF. This sequence joins TRBV6-6 and TRBJ2-1, with D perhaps TRBD1 (6 bases). CDR1 MNHNY and CDR2 SVGAGI come from the germline V gene (reference sequence). This CDR3 spans 14 amino acids. V lost 11 bases, J lost 6 bases, and 20 bases lay in between.